A single T cell receptor (beta chain) is shown here with its context. Its antigen is not identified. Trimming at V came to 4 bases and at J to 2 bases, leaving 7 bases not matched to a gene. The V gene's germline CDR1 is SGHKS and CDR2 YYEKEE (reference sequence). This CDR3 is 15 amino acids long. The data belong to a study of blood T cells in healthy people across ages. General study points: Changes seen in expanded clonotypes were possibly confounded by donor CMV status left unknown. Unsorted PBMC material precluded a definitive naive versus antigen-experienced comparison.

A sample-barcoded 5' primer and a J-beta primer mix were used in a second PCR of roughly 7 to 12 cycles. TCRdb passed the 5' RACE reads through MiXCR, listing each CDR3 protein once. This sample has more than 1,400,000 distinct CDR3 sequences, with approximately 42% found just once. The sample was blood. The origin of this receptor is a woman aged 18-30 years in good health. This chain connects TRBV5-5 to TRBJ2-7; TRBD1 matches 9 bases. CDR3 amino acids: CASSPRTGDPYEQYF. CDR3 DNA sequence: TGTGCCAGCAGCCCCCGGACAGGGGATCCCTACGAGCAGTACTTC.